This T cell receptor (beta chain) is from a study of blood T cells in healthy people across ages. At the level of the study: Capturing about one barcoded beta molecule per two T cells was achieved by template switching.

For the second PCR, which ran for about 6 to 11 cycles, a sample-barcoded 5' primer and a J-beta primer mix were used. Each sample yielded at least 3 million CDR3-containing paired-end reads. From the 5' RACE reads, TCRdb called clonotypes with MiXCR, one entry per CDR3 protein. The sample holds about 1 million distinct CDR3 sequences, 45% seen once. This clonotype has just a few counts. Per germline, CDR1 SQVTM and CDR2 ANQGSEA. This CDR3 region has 15 residues. The trim removed 7 bases at V and 6 bases at J, leaving 12 bases unmatched. Per-sample yields of isolated PBMCs were at least 6 million. The clonotype originates from a woman aged 55-69 years in good health. J is TRBJ2-4 and V is TRBV29-1; 10 bases are shared with TRBD2. What was sequenced was blood. CDR3 DNA sequence: TGCAGCGCCGGGGGGCATCGGACTAGCGGAAACATTCAGTACTTC. Protein: CSAGGHRTSGNIQYF.